The 19 T cell receptor beta chains given below trace back to one sample, sequenced in a study of read filtering for tumor transcriptome and immune sequencing. Molecular barcoded adaptors covering alpha/delta and beta/gamma chains were used on roughly 370 ng RNA. TCRdb redid the calling of the reads with MiXCR, one entry per CDR3 protein. Here the sample spans about 130,000 distinct CDR3 sequences, 10% to 15% being singletons. Sequenced material: a population of CD138-negative cells sorted from bone marrow. The receptors were sampled from a donor aged 40 or older with multiple myeloma.

This rearrangement joins TRBV25-1 to TRBJ2-5, with D perhaps given as TRBD1 or TRBD2 (5 bases each). The CDR3 has 17 residues. V was pared by 4 bases and J by 5 bases, with 23 bases between. The germline gives CDR1 MGHDK, CDR2 SYGVNS. CDR3 in amino acids: CASSGLPGRHTRETQYF. In nucleotides, the CDR3 is TGTGCCAGCAGTGGCCTTCCGGGACGACATACTCGGGAGACCCAGTACTTC.

The rearrangement links TRBV3-1 to TRBJ1-3; maybe TRBD1 (6 bases). Germline CDR1 and CDR2: LGHDT and YNNKEL (reference sequence). V shed 4 bases and J shed 0 bases, with 10 bases lying between them. The CDR3 is 15 amino acids. The CDR3 loop is CASSPQGNSGNTIYF. The CDR3 DNA is TGTGCCAGCAGCCCCCAGGGGAACTCTGGAAACACCATATATTTT.

This clonotype showed up many times. The rearrangement uses TRBV5-1 and TRBJ2-5; TRBD2 aligns across 10 bases. The CDR3 is 13 residues long. Trimming at V came to 3 bases and at J to 4 bases, leaving 0 bases not matched to a gene. Per germline, CDR1 SGHRS and CDR2 YFSETQ. For the CDR3, the DNA is TGCGCCAGCAGCTGGACTAGCGGAGAGACCCAGTACTTC. This encodes CASSWTSGETQYF.

Worth noting for this clonotype: This may stem from a read error, because a much larger clone lies one nucleotide away. This chain connects TRBV7-3 to TRBJ2-2; D call uncertain. This CDR3 is 13 amino acids long. Germline values: CDR1 SGHTA, CDR2 FQGTGA. With 7 bases removed from V and 2 bases from J, the gap between germline ends came to 8 bases. CDR3 sequence reads: CASNNLNTGELFF. The CDR3 bases are TGTGCCAGCAACAATCTAAACACCGGGGAGCTGTTTTTT.

This clonotype was observed a few times. With a much larger clone just one base away, this may be a read error. The conserved final phenylalanine or tryptophan is absent from the CDR3, which likely points to a read error. The chain uses TRBV20-1 and TRBJ2-5; D remains ambiguous. The CDR3 has 11 amino acids. V was cut by 3 bases and J by 3 bases, with 5 bases left in between. Looked up from germline, CDR1 is DFQATT and CDR2 is SNEGSKA (reference sequence). CDR3 loop: CSASGEETQYL. The CDR3 coding sequence is TGCAGTGCTAGTGGAGAAGAGACCCAGTACCTC.

The V gene is TRBV20-1, the J gene TRBJ2-6; D might be TRBD1 (7 bases). V was pared by 5 bases and J by 1 base, with 21 bases between. Per germline, CDR1 DFQATT and CDR2 SNEGSKA (reference sequence). This CDR3 contains 18 residues. CDR3 loop: CSAEGGGGGASGANVLTF. The CDR3 region has the DNA TGCAGTGCTGAGGGAGGTGGAGGGGGCGCATCTGGGGCCAACGTCCTGACTTTC.

At least ten counts were recorded for this clonotype. The chain has TRBV6-5 and TRBJ2-6, with a possible D match to TRBD1 (6 bases). Germline V gene lookup returns CDR1 MNHEY and CDR2 SVGAGI. CDR3 length equals 14 residues. V lost 8 bases and J 4 bases, leaving 12 bases between the germline ends. CDR3 sequence reads: CASGGHPGANVLTF. The CDR3 DNA reads TGTGCCAGCGGGGGACATCCGGGGGCCAACGTCCTGACTTTC.

This clonotype was detected ten times or more. The chain couples TRBV30 to TRBJ2-7; D perhaps matches TRBD1 (6 bases). V was cut by 2 bases and J by 7 bases, with 15 bases left in between. This CDR3 is built from 13 residues. CDR1 GTSNPN and CDR2 SVGIG come from the germline V gene (reference sequence). CDR3 residues: CAWSLSNRAEQYF. CDR3 in DNA: TGTGCCTGGAGTCTTTCTAACAGGGCGGAGCAGTACTTC.

A note on this clonotype: Being one base from a much bigger clone, this may be a read error. The gene calls are TRBV29-1 and TRBJ2-3, with 7 bases that match TRBD1. The V gene's germline CDR1 is SQVTM and CDR2 ANQGSEA. CDR3 size: 13 residues. Here the CDR3 reads CSAKDGRTGTQYF. The CDR3 bases are TGCAGCGCTAAGGACGGCAGGACAGGTACGCAGTATTTT.

This clonotype was picked up many times. The chain links TRBV9 to TRBJ2-2; 12 bases align to TRBD2. The germline gives CDR1 SGDLS, CDR2 YYNGEE. The CDR3 is 18 residues long. Trimming took 4 bases from V and 3 from J; bases not matched to a gene: 10. The CDR3 region is CASSHGLAGLGDTGELFF. In DNA form, the CDR3 reads TGTGCCAGCAGCCACGGACTAGCGGGGCTGGGTGACACCGGGGAGCTGTTTTTT.

This clonotype has at least ten counts. This rearrangement joins TRBV9 to TRBJ1-1; no firm D call. Between the trimmed V and J ends, which lost 0 bases and 0 bases, there was a span of 9 bases. Germline CDR1 reads SGDLS; CDR2 reads YYNGEE. This CDR3 has 15 residues. The CDR3 region has the DNA TGTGCCAGCAGCGTAGACCTGGGCATGAACACTGAAGCTTTCTTT. Protein sequence: CASSVDLGMNTEAFF. The whole variable domain, remainder taken from reference TRBV9 and TRBJ1-1, is DSGVTQTPKHLITATGQRVTLRCSPRSGDLSVYWYQQSLDQGLQFLIQYYNGEERAKGNILERFSAQQFPDLHSELNLSSLELGDSALYFCASSVDLGMNTEAFFGQGTRLTVV.

This chain connects TRBV11-2 to TRBJ2-7, with TRBD1 matching over 9 bases. J was trimmed by 2 bases and V by 5 bases; bases with no gene match: 7. The CDR3 covers 15 residues. Germline V gives CDR1 SGHAT, CDR2 FQNNGV. CDR3 sequence: CASSAGTGLAYEQYF. The CDR3 bases are TGTGCCAGCAGCGCAGGGACAGGGCTAGCCTACGAGCAGTACTTC. The full variable domain, rest sourced from reference TRBV11-2 and TRBJ2-7, is EAGVAQSPRYKIIEKRQSVAFWCNPISGHATLYWYQQILGQGPKLLIQFQNNGVVDDSQLPKDRFSAERLKGVDSTLKIQPAKLEDSAVYLCASSAGTGLAYEQYFGPGTRLTVT.

The sample holds many counts of this clonotype. CDR3 in amino acids: CSAYGPLPPGGSTDTQYF. The CDR3 DNA is TGCAGCGCCTACGGGCCTCTTCCTCCGGGAGGGAGCACAGATACGCAGTATTTT. V is TRBV20-1 and J is TRBJ2-3; 8 bases map to TRBD2. Germline CDR1 reads DFQATT; CDR2 reads SNEGSKA (reference sequence). This CDR3 contains 18 residues.

The chain is built from TRBV5-6 and TRBJ1-1; D may be TRBD1 (5 bases). CDR3 length: 14 residues. The germline CDR1 and CDR2 sequences are SGHDT and YYEEEE. Trimming cost V 3 bases and J 3 bases, with 12 bases left between them. CDR3 sequence: CASSSGLGDTEAFF. CDR3 sequence (DNA): TGTGCCAGCAGCTCAGGACTGGGGGACACTGAAGCTTTCTTT.

This clonotype was seen many times. The chain joins TRBV19 to TRBJ2-7; 9 positions match TRBD1. The CDR3 length is 15 residues. The V and J ends lost 4 bases and 2 bases, in that order; junction bases with no gene match: 6. Germline V CDR1 and CDR2: LNHDA, SQIVND (reference sequence). The CDR3 region has the DNA TGTGCCAGTAGTAACCGGGACAGGGAACCCTACGAGCAGTACTTC. Its translation: CASSNRDREPYEQYF.

The chain uses TRBV5-4 and TRBJ2-7; TRBD1 aligns across 7 bases. CDR3 length equals 15 residues. CDR1 is SGHNT, CDR2 YYREEE, per germline (reference sequence). Unmatched junction bases numbered 13, after V lost 4 bases and J lost 6 bases. The CDR3 sequence is CASSPPGQIVSEQYF. The DNA for the CDR3 is TGTGCCAGCAGCCCCCCGGGACAGATTGTTTCCGAGCAGTACTTC.

This clonotype has a handful of counts. The CDR3 sequence is CASSLVVAGGPYNEQFF. Written as DNA, the CDR3 is TGTGCCAGCAGTTTGGTTGTAGCGGGGGGACCCTACAATGAGCAGTTCTTC. The gene calls are TRBV28 and TRBJ2-1; 10 bases are a match to TRBD2. V shed 3 bases, J shed 2 bases, and the junction held 7 bases outside the gene matches. CDR1 is MDHEN, CDR2 SYDVKM, per germline. The CDR3 runs 17 residues.

V gene TRBV20-1 combines with J gene TRBJ2-1; TRBD2 aligns across 9 bases. Unmatched junction bases numbered 9, after V lost 6 bases and J lost 6 bases. CDR1 and CDR2 from the germline V gene are DFQATT and SNEGSKA (reference sequence). The CDR3 spans 14 residues. CDR3 in amino acids: CSAEGLAGSNEQFF. CDR3 DNA sequence: TGCAGTGCCGAGGGGCTAGCGGGGAGCAATGAGCAGTTCTTC.

In its sample, this clonotype was seen many times. At one end, the junction sequence differs from germline, possibly due to a read error. The rearrangement links TRBV3-1 to TRBJ2-1; either TRBD1 or TRBD2 may supply D (5 bases each). There are 14 residues in the CDR3. CDR1 and CDR2 from the germline V gene are LGHDT and YNNKEL (reference sequence). Here the CDR3 reads CASSRRDGYNEQLF. The CDR3 region has the DNA TGTGCCAGCAGCCGTCGGGACGGTTACAATGAGCAGCTCTTC.